These T cell receptor beta chains were read from a single sample in a study of blood T cell repertoires in COVID-19. Measured with immunoSEQ multiplex PCR; TCRdb has only the in-frame clones, and not every one. The sample lists hundreds of thousands of clones, around 90% occurring once. Material for sequencing was peripheral blood. The receptor set was obtained from a man aged 18 to 29 with active or convalescent COVID-19. Both conserved end residues are part of each CDR3. The D gene is left open where the match is weak. Only some rows state a clone size, as once, few, many or a class for expanded clones.

d_call: -
clone_size: once
j_call: TRBJ2-5
v_call: TRBV11-3
cdr3_aa: CASSSRHDIGETQYF
cdr3_nt: TGTGCCAGCAGCTCCCGTCATGACATAGGAGAGACCCAGTACTTC

d_call: TRBD1
clone_size: -
j_call: TRBJ2-7
v_call: TRBV6-2/TRBV6-3
cdr3_aa: CASSYEGATYEQYF
cdr3_nt: TGTGCCAGCAGTTACGAGGGGGCGACCTACGAGCAGTACTTC

d_call: TRBD1
clone_size: -
j_call: TRBJ1-1
v_call: TRBV3-1/TRBV3-2
cdr3_aa: CASSRQGAQGEAFF
cdr3_nt: TGTGCCAGCAGCCGACAGGGGGCCCAGGGTGAAGCTTTCTTT

d_call: -
clone_size: -
j_call: TRBJ2-5
v_call: TRBV12-3/TRBV12-4
cdr3_aa: CASSFYGRETQYF
cdr3_nt: TGTGCCAGCAGTTTCTATGGGCGAGAGACCCAGTACTTC

d_call: -
clone_size: -
j_call: TRBJ1-2
v_call: TRBV5-5
cdr3_aa: CASSGSEGHRNYGYTF
cdr3_nt: TGTGCCAGCAGTGGGTCGGAGGGTCATAGGAACTATGGCTACACCTTC

d_call: -
clone_size: -
j_call: TRBJ1-1
v_call: TRBV5-1
cdr3_aa: CASSSQDMLNTGAFF
cdr3_nt: TGCGCCAGCAGCTCGCAGGACATGTTGAACACTGGTGCTTTCTTT

d_call: -
clone_size: -
j_call: TRBJ1-1
v_call: TRBV29-1
cdr3_aa: CSVVGQRNTEAFF
cdr3_nt: TGCAGCGTTGTTGGACAGAGGAACACTGAAGCTTTCTTT

d_call: -
clone_size: -
j_call: TRBJ1-1
v_call: TRBV9
cdr3_aa: CASSTNPGGERGGTEAFF
cdr3_nt: TGTGCCAGCAGCACCAACCCCGGGGGGGAACGGGGAGGAACTGAAGCTTTCTTT

d_call: TRBD2
clone_size: once
j_call: TRBJ2-7
v_call: TRBV7-9
cdr3_aa: CASSWTSGGSYEQYF
cdr3_nt: TGTGCCAGCAGCTGGACTAGCGGGGGGTCCTACGAGCAGTACTTC

d_call: TRBD2
clone_size: once
j_call: TRBJ2-3
v_call: TRBV5-5
cdr3_aa: CASSFSGGTDTQYF
cdr3_nt: TGTGCCAGCAGCTTTAGCGGGGGCACAGATACGCAGTATTTT